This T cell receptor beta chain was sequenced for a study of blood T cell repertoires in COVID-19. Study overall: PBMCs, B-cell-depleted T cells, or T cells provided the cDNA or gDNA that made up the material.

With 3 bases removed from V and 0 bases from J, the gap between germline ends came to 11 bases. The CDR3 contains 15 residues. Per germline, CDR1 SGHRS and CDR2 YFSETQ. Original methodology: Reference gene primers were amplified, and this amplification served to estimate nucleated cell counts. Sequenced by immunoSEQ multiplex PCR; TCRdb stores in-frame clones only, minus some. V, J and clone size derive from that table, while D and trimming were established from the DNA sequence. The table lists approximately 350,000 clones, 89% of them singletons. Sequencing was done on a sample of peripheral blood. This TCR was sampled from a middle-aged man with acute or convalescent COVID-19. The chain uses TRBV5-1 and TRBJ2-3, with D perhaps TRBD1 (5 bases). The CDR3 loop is CASSSRQPSTDTQYF. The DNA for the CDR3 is TGCGCCAGCAGCTCACGACAGCCTAGCACAGATACGCAGTATTTT.